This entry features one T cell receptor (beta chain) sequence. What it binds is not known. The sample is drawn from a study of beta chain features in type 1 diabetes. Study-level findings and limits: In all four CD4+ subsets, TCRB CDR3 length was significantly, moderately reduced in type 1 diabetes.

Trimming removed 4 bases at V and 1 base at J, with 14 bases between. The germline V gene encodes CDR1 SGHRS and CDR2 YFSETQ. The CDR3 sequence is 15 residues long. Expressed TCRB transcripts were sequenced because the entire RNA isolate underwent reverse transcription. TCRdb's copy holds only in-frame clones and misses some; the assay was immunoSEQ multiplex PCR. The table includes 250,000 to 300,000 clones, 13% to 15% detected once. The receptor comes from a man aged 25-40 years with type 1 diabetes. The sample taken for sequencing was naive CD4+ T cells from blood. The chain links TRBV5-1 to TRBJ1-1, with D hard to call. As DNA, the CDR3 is TGCGCCAGCAGCCCCGCCCTAGAGGAGAACACTGAAGCTTTCTTT. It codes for CASSPALEENTEAFF. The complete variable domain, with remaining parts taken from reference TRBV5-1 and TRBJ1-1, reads KAGVTQTPRYLIKTRGQQVTLSCSPISGHRSVSWYQQTPGQGLQFLFEYFSETQRNKGNFPGRFSGRQFSNSRSEMNVSTLELGDSALYLCASSPALEENTEAFFGQGTRLTVV.